Below, one TCR beta chain is given with its context. Antigen specificity is unknown. The data were obtained in a study of glioma-infiltrating T cells after dendritic cell vaccination. Documented time point: after dendritic cell vaccination, including at tumor progression/relapse. The CDR3 length is 17 residues. Germline-derived CDR1 and CDR2 are KGHSH and LQKENI. V lost 4 bases and J 0 bases, leaving 18 bases between the germline ends. Assay: immunoSEQ multiplex PCR; the TCRdb copy retains only in-frame clones and omits some. The table lists roughly 100,000 clones, 83% of them singletons, with 6% to 8% in the top ten. Points from the study as a whole: Survival was not directly related to TCR clonality in these patients.

The chain combines TRBV18 with TRBJ1-2, with a weak D call TRBD1 (6 bases). The sequence was obtained from a human donor with glioblastoma. This specimen was blood, taken after dendritic cell vaccination. The CDR3 DNA follows: TGTGCCAGCTCACAAACTCAGGACAGCTTAGCTAACTATGGCTACACCTTC. Its protein is CASSQTQDSLANYGYTF.